This TCR beta chain was sequenced during a study of technical replicates of blood from a handful of donors. V dropped 0 bases and J dropped 5 bases, with 15 bases sitting between them. The length of the CDR3 is 16 residues. CDR1 is LNHNV, CDR2 YYDKDF, per germline (reference sequence). Repertoires were generated with immunoSEQ multiplex PCR, while TCRdb's copy carries only in-frame clones and drops some. This table has tens of thousands of clones, around 94% appearing once. The chain uses TRBV15 and TRBJ2-3, with D tentatively TRBD2 (6 bases). Sequencing was performed on T cells isolated from PBMCs. The TCR was taken from a human donor in good health. The CDR3 region is CATSRDGAAGRDTQYF. In DNA, the CDR3 is TGTGCCACCAGCAGAGATGGCGCGGCGGGAAGAGATACGCAGTATTTT. Combining the CDR3 with reference TRBV15 and TRBJ2-3 gives the whole variable domain DAMVIQNPRYQVTQFGKPVTLSCSQTLNHNVMYWYQQKSSQAPKLLFHYYDKDFNNEADTPDNFQSRRPNTSFCFLDIRSPGLGDTAMYLCATSRDGAAGRDTQYFGPGTRLTVL.